These 13 T cell receptor beta chains originate from one sample sequenced in a study of blood T cell repertoires in COVID-19. Generated by immunoSEQ multiplex PCR, the TCRdb table keeps only in-frame clones and is missing some. The sample lists fewer than 500,000 clones, roughly 88% occurring once. The sample consisted of PBMCs or T cells enriched from blood (not recorded which). The receptor set was obtained from a woman aged 25 to 39 with acute COVID-19.

This sequence joins TRBV6-5 and TRBJ1-1, with 7 bases aligning to TRBD1. Germline V gene sequence: CDR1 MNHEY, CDR2 SVGAGI. The CDR3 runs 15 residues. V trimming: 8 bases; J trimming: 1 base; junction bases outside the gene matches: 10. The CDR3 sequence is CASQRQGRGNTEAFF. In DNA form, the CDR3 reads TGTGCCAGCCAAAGACAGGGCCGAGGGAACACTGAAGCTTTCTTT.

CDR3 bases: TGTGCCAGCTCACCACAGGGGGCTAATGAAGCTTTCTTT. It is translated as CASSPQGANEAFF. V gene TRBV18 combines with J gene TRBJ1-1; TRBD1 agrees at 7 bases. V was clipped by 1 base and J by 7 bases; unmatched bases: 3. There are 13 residues in the CDR3. CDR1 is KGHSH, CDR2 LQKENI, per germline.

The chain combines TRBV6-1 with TRBJ1-2; D ambiguous. CDR1 is MNHNS, CDR2 SASEGT, per germline. V was trimmed by 0 bases and J by 4 bases, leaving 15 bases between them. The CDR3 runs to 16 residues. The CDR3 loop is CASSEARGKGSYGYTF. CDR3 coding DNA: TGTGCCAGCAGTGAAGCGCGAGGAAAAGGATCCTATGGCTACACCTTC.

V usage is TRBV7-9 and J usage is TRBJ2-7, with 9 bases matching TRBD1. V trimming: 5 bases; J trimming: 2 bases; junction bases outside the gene matches: 4. Germline CDR1 SEHNR, CDR2 FQNEAQ (reference sequence). The CDR3 is made up of 14 amino acids. The CDR3 DNA reads TGTGCCAGCAGCAAGGGACAGGGAACCTACGAGCAGTACTTC. This gives the protein CASSKGQGTYEQYF.

The chain carries TRBV7-6 and TRBJ1-1, with 9 bases fitting TRBD1. After removal of 4 bases from V and 6 bases from J, the junction contained 12 bases not matched to a gene. This CDR3 has 16 amino acids. Germline lookup yields CDR1 SGHVS and CDR2 FNYEAQ. This CDR3 is CASSSHLGQGGPEAFF. The CDR3 DNA sequence: TGTGCCAGCAGCTCTCATCTGGGACAGGGAGGTCCTGAAGCTTTCTTT. The whole variable domain, remainder taken from reference TRBV7-6 and TRBJ1-1, is GAGVSQSPRYKVTKRGQDVALRCDPISGHVSLYWYRQALGQGPEFLTYFNYEAQQDKSGLPNDRFSAERPEGSISTLTIQRTEQRDSAMYRCASSSHLGQGGPEAFFGQGTRLTVV.

In nucleotides, the CDR3 is TGTGCCAGTAGTAGGGGAGGATCTTCCTACGAGCAGTACTTC. Translation: CASSRGGSSYEQYF. The chain combines TRBV19 with TRBJ2-7; D is perhaps TRBD2 (6 bases). This CDR3 region has 14 residues. V lost 4 bases to trimming and J lost 1 base, with 11 bases between them. Germline CDR1 is LNHDA and CDR2 is SQIVND (reference sequence).

The chain combines TRBV19 with TRBJ1-6, with 7 bases matching TRBD1. The CDR3 consists of 17 residues. Germline CDR1 LNHDA, CDR2 SQIVND (reference sequence). V shed 3 bases and J 2 bases; nucleotides not matched to a gene: 7. The CDR3 spells CASSIQGGIAYNSPLHF. In nucleotides, the CDR3 is TGTGCCAGTAGTATTCAGGGGGGTATCGCCTATAATTCACCCCTCCACTTT.

The chain has TRBV24-1 and TRBJ2-3, with 13 bases identical to TRBD2. CDR1 is KGHDR, CDR2 SFDVKD, per germline. V trimming: 5 bases; J trimming: 8 bases; junction bases outside the gene matches: 6. This CDR3 is built from 15 residues. CDR3 bases: TGTGCCACCAGTGCCCTGACTAGCGGGGGGAGTACGCAGTATTTT. Translation gives CATSALTSGGSTQYF.

This chain connects TRBV9 to TRBJ1-1; no clear D. CDR1 is SGDLS, CDR2 YYNGEE, per germline. This CDR3 is built from 14 residues. V lost 3 bases to trimming and J lost 2 bases, with 11 bases between them. The CDR3 DNA reads TGTGCCAGCAGCGGATGGGAGGGAAACACTGAAGCTTTCTTT. Amino acid sequence: CASSGWEGNTEAFF.

V and J are TRBV18 and TRBJ1-2; weak D call: TRBD1 (5 bases). The CDR3 has 12 amino acids. Germline lookup yields CDR1 KGHSH and CDR2 LQKENI. V shed 4 bases and J shed 4 bases, with 7 bases lying between them. The CDR3 DNA follows: TGTGCCAGCTCACGCGACAGCTATGGCTACACCTTC. It codes for CASSRDSYGYTF. The whole variable domain, filled in from reference TRBV18 and TRBJ1-2, reads NAGVMQNPRHLVRRRGQEARLRCSPMKGHSHVYWYRQLPEEGLKFMVYLQKENIIDESGMPKERFSAEFPKEGPSILRIQQVVRGDSAAYFCASSRDSYGYTFGSGTRLTVV.

This chain links TRBV30 with TRBJ1-2; TRBD1 matches 7 bases. This CDR3 is 14 amino acids long. Per the germline V gene, CDR1 is GTSNPN and CDR2 is SVGIG (reference sequence). V gave up 2 bases and J gave up 4 bases; unmatched junction bases: 7. For the CDR3, the DNA is TGTGCCTGGAGTCCCCCAGGGGGACGCTATGGCTACACCTTC. Encoded protein: CAWSPPGGRYGYTF.

The chain employs TRBV28 and TRBJ1-5, with D perhaps matching TRBD1 (6 bases). Trimming cost V 6 bases and J 3 bases, with 18 bases left between them. The CDR3 is 16 residues long. Per the germline V gene, CDR1 is MDHEN and CDR2 is SYDVKM. CDR3 DNA: TGTGCCAGCAGAACCCCAACAGGGCGTAACAATCAGCCCCAGCATTTT. It codes for CASRTPTGRNNQPQHF.

Only a few counts were recorded for this clone. V gene TRBV7-8 combines with J gene TRBJ1-1; 8 bases agree with TRBD1. Germline lookup yields CDR1 SGHVS and CDR2 FQNEAQ. This CDR3 spans 15 amino acids. The V and J ends lost 4 bases and 1 base, in that order; junction bases with no gene match: 5. The CDR3 nucleotides read TGTGCCAGCAGCTATGATGGGACAGGGAACACTGAAGCTTTCTTT. It translates to CASSYDGTGNTEAFF.